These 7 T cell receptor beta chains were all obtained from the same sample, sequenced in a study of long-term antiretroviral therapy in people with HIV. Version v3.0 of the immunoSEQ assay ran at survey level. Clones were sequenced by immunoSEQ multiplex PCR, and TCRdb holds only the in-frame ones, with some missing. The sample carries 20,000 to 25,000 clones, 60% to 80% recorded once. Sequences were derived from unsorted PBMCs, sampled around 1.7 years before starting antiretroviral therapy. The origin of the receptors is a woman in her thirties or forties with HIV.

There are a few counts of this clone. This chain connects TRBV7-8 to TRBJ1-2; possible D gene TRBD1, 6 bases. The germline V gene has CDR1 SGHVS and CDR2 FQNEAQ. Trimming shortened V by 5 bases and J by 7 bases, and 14 bases separated the two germline ends. This CDR3 region has 13 residues. The CDR3 protein is CASSPTGLSGYTF. DNA for the CDR3: TGTGCCAGCAGCCCTACAGGGCTATCTGGCTACACCTTC.

This clone was seen a handful of times. The chain uses TRBV19 and TRBJ2-2; TRBD2 aligns across 12 bases. This CDR3 region has 15 residues. Germline V gives CDR1 LNHDA, CDR2 SQIVND (reference sequence). V trimming: 7 bases; J trimming: 1 base; junction bases outside the gene matches: 1. DNA for the CDR3: TGTGCCAGTACGACTAGCGGGGGGAACACCGGGGAGCTGTTTTTT. This translates into CASTTSGGNTGELFF.

This clone has just a few counts. The chain combines TRBV20-1 with TRBJ2-7; no definite D call. Trimming left V 4 bases short and J 3 bases short, with 7 bases between. The CDR3 loop spans 11 amino acids. Per the germline V gene, CDR1 is DFQATT and CDR2 is SNEGSKA (reference sequence). This CDR3 is CSANRGYEQYF. Here the CDR3 DNA reads TGCAGTGCTAACAGAGGCTACGAGCAGTACTTC.

The chain employs TRBV14 and TRBJ1-1; D remains unclear. The CDR3 runs 13 residues. Trimming pared 1 base from V and 7 bases from J, leaving 10 bases between. The germline CDR1 and CDR2 sequences are SGHDN and FVKESK. CDR3 DNA sequence: TGTGCCAGCAGCCAAGCCTGGAGGAATGAAGCTTTCTTT. Its protein is CASSQAWRNEAFF.

This chain connects TRBV30 to TRBJ1-1; D is perhaps TRBD1 (5 bases). Germline V gene data show CDR1 as GTSNPN and CDR2 as SVGIG (reference sequence). Trimming pared 0 bases from V and 0 bases from J, leaving 14 bases between. CDR3 length: 16 amino acids. The CDR3 spells CAWSVWGGAMNTEAFF. The CDR3 region has the DNA TGTGCCTGGAGTGTGTGGGGGGGAGCCATGAACACTGAAGCTTTCTTT.

The chain employs TRBV6-5 and TRBJ2-7; 9 positions agree with TRBD2. Germline lookup yields CDR1 MNHEY and CDR2 SVGAGI. The CDR3 is 14 residues long. Trimming removed 4 bases from V and 3 bases from J; junction bases left unmatched: 4. The CDR3 DNA sequence: TGTGCCAGCAGTTTAGCGGGGGAGATCTACGAGCAGTACTTC. Amino acid sequence: CASSLAGEIYEQYF.

The chain has TRBV21-1 and TRBJ2-5; the D call of TRBD2 is as the table states it, not checked on the DNA. TRBV21-1 is labeled a pseudogene. The CDR3 spans 17 residues. CDR3 sequence reads: CASSKALRREQRETQYF. The CDR3 DNA is TGTGCCAGCAGCAAAGCGCTTCGGCGGGAGCAAAGAGAGACCCAGTACTTC.